Presented here are 7 T cell receptor beta chains from one specimen sequenced in a study of blood T cell repertoires in COVID-19. Method: immunoSEQ multiplex PCR; TCRdb's copy keeps in-frame clones and lacks some. Among about 160,000 clones, over 75% were seen once, and the ten largest hold roughly 6%. The sample was PBMCs or T cells enriched from blood (not recorded which). The receptors here all came from a woman in her 40s with acute COVID-19.

The chain carries TRBV6-1 and TRBJ2-7, with D maybe TRBD2 (7 bases). The V and J ends lost 1 base and 3 bases respectively, with 10 bases between them. This CDR3 has 14 residues. Germline assignment: CDR1 MNHNS and CDR2 SASEGT. The CDR3 DNA is TGTGCCAGCAGTGAAGGGGGGGGGCGCTACGAGCAGTACTTC. Residues: CASSEGGGRYEQYF.

The chain has TRBV9 and TRBJ2-7; tentative D call: TRBD1 (5 bases). CDR3 length equals 14 residues. CDR1 is SGDLS and CDR2 is YYNGEE in the germline V gene. Trimming removed 0 bases at V and 2 bases at J, with 9 bases between. The CDR3 is CASSVGDSAYEQYF. CDR3 nucleotide sequence: TGTGCCAGCAGCGTAGGTGACAGCGCCTACGAGCAGTACTTC.

The rearrangement joins TRBV30 to TRBJ1-4; D is possibly TRBD1 (5 bases). Trimming left V 8 bases short and J 7 bases short, with 17 bases between. CDR1 is GTSNPN, CDR2 SVGIG, per germline (reference sequence). CDR3 length: 13 residues. Here the CDR3 reads CALRGGVSEKLFF. The CDR3 DNA sequence: TGTGCCCTCCGTGGGGGGGTCTCTGAAAAACTGTTTTTT.

V gene TRBV15 combines with J gene TRBJ2-1; no reliable D call. Germline loops: CDR1 LNHNV, CDR2 YYDKDF (reference sequence). Trimming left V 1 base short and J 9 bases short, with 7 bases between. This CDR3 region has 12 residues. The CDR3 region is CATSRVGTEQFF. CDR3 coding DNA: TGTGCCACCAGCAGAGTGGGCACTGAGCAGTTCTTC.

The V call is TRBV6-5, the J call TRBJ1-3; TRBD1 matches 10 bases. Trimming at V came to 4 bases and at J to 2 bases, leaving 2 bases not matched to a gene. Germline CDR1 MNHEY, CDR2 SVGAGI. This CDR3 is 15 amino acids long. For the CDR3, the DNA is TGTGCCAGCAGTTCCGACAGGGGGCCTGGAAACACCATATATTTT. Translating it yields CASSSDRGPGNTIYF.

The J gene is TRBJ2-7, the V gene TRBV11-2; TRBD2 is a possible D gene (5 bases). The CDR3 has 17 amino acids. Germline values: CDR1 SGHAT, CDR2 FQNNGV. Trimming took off 0 bases at V and 3 bases at J, with 18 bases between the two ends. CDR3 sequence reads: CASSLDTRAFPRYEQYV. The CDR3 DNA reads as TGTGCCAGCAGCTTAGATACGAGGGCTTTCCCACGCTACGAGCAGTACGTC.

This clone was recorded at least ten times. The rearrangement joins TRBV5-1 to TRBJ2-7; possibly TRBD2 for D (6 bases). V lost 3 bases, J lost 6 bases, and 19 bases lay in between. Looked up from germline, CDR1 is SGHRS and CDR2 is YFSETQ. CDR3 length: 15 amino acids. The CDR3 DNA sequence: TGCGCCAGCAGCTCGCGGGACTCGCTAAACGGCGAGCAGTACTTC. It codes for CASSSRDSLNGEQYF.